A selection of T cell receptor beta chains follows, all from one sample in a study of breast tumors, draining lymph nodes, adjacent tissues. TCRdb passed the multiplex PCR reads through MiXCR, listing each CDR3 protein once. The sample includes approximately 280,000 distinct CDR3 sequences, around 31% of them seen just once. Input material: axillary lymph node tissue. The receptors originated from a female donor with breast cancer. Some clones in this sample may be carry-over from other donors' samples. CDR3s include the opening cysteine and the closing phenylalanine or tryptophan. A D gene is named only where the DNA matches it firmly. Clone size appears in some rows only: once, few, many, or a class for an expanded clone.

clone size | J gene | V gene | D gene | CDR3 protein | CDR3 DNA
many | TRBJ1-3 | TRBV4-1 | . | CASSEKQGNTIYF | TGCGCCAGCAGCGAGAAACAGGGCAACACCATATATTTT
. | TRBJ1-3 | TRBV20-1 | . | CSAEGTGNPPYPIYF | TGCAGTGCTGAAGGGACGGGCAATCCCCCTTATCCCATATATTTT
. | TRBJ2-5 | TRBV29-1 | . | CSVELGETQYF | TGCAGCGTCGAATTGGGCGAGACCCAGTACTTC
. | TRBJ1-1 | TRBV20-1 | TRBD1 | CSARGTGSNTEAFF | TGCAGTGCTAGGGGGACAGGGTCGAACACTGAAGCTTTCTTT
. | TRBJ2-1 | TRBV9 | TRBD1 | CASSDQATGTGDTEQFF | TGTGCCAGCAGTGACCAGGCAACCGGGACAGGGGACACTGAGCAGTTCTTC
. | TRBJ2-5 | TRBV6-1 | TRBD2 | CASSKRLAGDPQETQYF | TGTGCCAGCAGCAAGAGACTAGCGGGAGACCCTCAAGAGACCCAGTACTTC
many | TRBJ2-7 | TRBV9 | TRBD2 | CASSVGLAGDYEQYF | TGTGCCAGCAGCGTAGGACTAGCGGGGGACTACGAGCAGTACTTC
many | TRBJ2-5 | TRBV7-8 | TRBD2 | CASSLQLAGGPETQYF | TGTGCCAGCAGCCTTCAACTAGCGGGAGGGCCAGAGACCCAGTACTTC
. | TRBJ2-1 | TRBV27 | TRBD2 | CASTFGAGASYNEQFF | TGTGCCAGCACCTTCGGAGCGGGAGCATCCTACAATGAGCAGTTCTTC
. | TRBJ2-1 | TRBV15 | . | CATSREQVGGTSCNEQFF | TGTGCCACCAGCAGAGAGCAGGTCGGCGGGACCTCCTGCAATGAGCAGTTCTTC
. | TRBJ2-6 | TRBV7-9 | . | CASSLGGRGEQYFGANVLTF | .
. | TRBJ2-7 | TRBV12-3/TRBV12-4 | . | CASSFQLAPSSYEQYF | TGTGCCAGCAGTTTCCAACTAGCTCCGAGCTCCTACGAGCAGTACTTC
. | TRBJ2-7 | TRBV12-3/TRBV12-4 | . | CASSFGGLYTFEQYF | TGTGCCAGCAGTTTCGGGGGACTCTATACCTTCGAGCAGTACTTC
few | TRBJ2-4 | TRBV28 | TRBD1 | CASSSGQRNIQYF | TGTGCCAGCAGTTCGGGACAGCGGAACATTCAGTACTTC
many | TRBJ2-7 | TRBV20-1 | TRBD1 | CSAREAGTGGEQYF | TGCAGTGCTAGAGAAGCCGGGACAGGGGGGGAGCAGTACTTC
many | TRBJ2-7 | TRBV2 | TRBD1 | CASSEDRAGNEQYF | TGTGCCAGCAGTGAGGACAGGGCTGGGAACGAGCAGTACTTC
many | TRBJ2-5 | TRBV20-1 | . | CSARAHGGRTETQYF | TGCAGTGCTAGAGCCCACGGGGGCAGGACGGAGACCCAGTACTTC
many | TRBJ2-3 | TRBV20-1 | TRBD2 | CSAVVVAGVTDTQYF | TGCAGTGCCGTGGTGGTAGCGGGGGTCACAGATACGCAGTATTTT
many | TRBJ2-5 | TRBV30 | TRBD2 | CAWSQSPGGQETQYF | TGTGCCTGGAGCCAAAGCCCGGGGGGCCAAGAGACCCAGTACTTC
many | TRBJ2-2 | TRBV11-3 | . | CASSRRGSRELFF | TGTGCCAGCAGCCGGCGGGGATCTCGGGAGCTGTTTTTT
many | TRBJ1-4 | TRBV7-2 | . | CASSPRGSTNEKLFF | TGTGCCAGCAGCCCGCGAGGTAGTACTAATGAAAAACTGTTTTTT
. | TRBJ2-1 | TRBV7-8 | TRBD1 | CASSLRRSQGDEQFF | TGTGCCAGCAGTTTAAGGCGATCCCAGGGGGATGAGCAGTTCTTC
. | TRBJ1-3 | TRBV20-1 | . | CSAQDSGNTIYF | TGCAGTGCCCAAGACTCTGGAAACACCATATATTTT
medium-sized | TRBJ1-2 | TRBV15 | . | CATSRDRGLLNYGYTF | TGTGCCACCAGCAGAGACAGGGGCCTCCTTAACTATGGCTACACCTTC
many | TRBJ1-2 | TRBV19 | TRBD1 | CASTELLGQVFFSGYTF | TGTGCCAGTACCGAACTCTTAGGACAGGTTTTCTTTTCCGGCTACACCTTC
. | TRBJ2-3 | TRBV12-5 | TRBD1 | CASGPERTGRTDTQYF | TGTGCTAGTGGTCCCGAGAGGACAGGCCGCACAGATACGCAGTATTTT
. | TRBJ2-7 | TRBV14 | TRBD2 | CASSYSLTSGHGHNSYEQYF | TGTGCCAGCAGTTACTCTTTAACTAGCGGACACGGACACAACTCCTACGAGCAGTACTTC
few | TRBJ2-5 | TRBV20-1 | . | CSAARGETQSF | TGCAGTGCTGCCAGAGGGGAGACCCAGTCCTTC
few | TRBJ2-3 | TRBV30 | TRBD1 | CAWSVGTGDTDTQYF | TGTGCCTGGAGTGTAGGGACAGGGGACACAGATACGCAGTATTTT
many | TRBJ2-3 | TRBV19 | TRBD1 | CASRDRAAASTDTQYF | TGTGCCAGTAGGGACAGGGCCGCCGCGAGCACAGATACGCAGTATTTT
few | TRBJ1-3 | TRBV6-6 | . | CASTRDSSGNTTYF | TGTGCCAGCACCCGAGACAGCTCTGGAAACACCACATATTTT
many | TRBJ1-6 | TRBV6-6 | TRBD1 | CASSHPGQGGSPLHF | TGTGCCAGCAGTCACCCCGGACAGGGAGGGTCACCCCTCCACTTT
many | TRBJ2-3 | TRBV5-1 | . | CASSLEAYASTDTQYF | TGCGCCAGCAGCTTGGAGGCGTACGCTAGCACAGATACGCAGTATTTT
many | TRBJ2-7 | TRBV5-1 | TRBD2 | CASSLGSGRSYEQYF | TGCGCCAGCAGCTTGGGTAGCGGGAGATCCTACGAGCAGTACTTC
few | TRBJ1-2 | TRBV28 | TRBD1 | CASTPGTAHGYTF | TGTGCCAGCACTCCCGGGACAGCTCATGGCTACACCTTC
many | TRBJ2-1 | TRBV19 | TRBD2 | CASSPHPWASGIGSYNEQFF | TGTGCCAGTAGTCCGCACCCCTGGGCTAGCGGGATAGGTTCCTACAATGAGCAGTTCTTC
many | TRBJ1-5 | TRBV6-2/TRBV6-3 | . | CASSYAGLYSNQPQHF | TGTGCCAGCAGTTACGCGGGGTTATATAGCAATCAGCCCCAGCATTTT
many | TRBJ2-6 | TRBV12-3/TRBV12-4 | . | CASKPQSGANVLTF | TGTGCCAGCAAGCCACAGTCTGGGGCCAACGTCCTGACTTTC
. | TRBJ2-3 | TRBV25-1 | TRBD2 | CASSALAGNNEQYF | TGTGCCAGCAGTGCCCTAGCGGGTAACAATGAGCAGTATTTT
few | TRBJ1-5 | TRBV6-2/TRBV6-3 | TRBD1 | CASRTTGAGTQPQHF | TGTGCCAGCAGAACAACAGGGGCTGGTACTCAGCCCCAGCATTTT
. | TRBJ1-1 | TRBV10-3 | . | CAFSEPENTEAFF | TGTGCCTTCAGTGAACCCGAGAACACTGAAGCTTTCTTT
many | TRBJ1-2 | TRBV5-6 | . | CASSPPTAWDGGYTF | TGTGCCAGCAGCCCGCCGACAGCTTGGGACGGTGGCTACACCTTC
few | TRBJ2-1 | TRBV11-2 | TRBD2 | CASSPTGGESYNEQFF | TGTGCCAGCAGCCCTACGGGGGGAGAGTCCTACAATGAGCAGTTCTTC
. | TRBJ1-1 | TRBV2 | . | CASTRVTARATEAFF | TGTGCCAGCACCCGAGTAACCGCGAGGGCCACTGAAGCTTTCTTT
. | TRBJ2-2 | TRBV7-7 | . | CARGISVPGELFF | TGTGCTAGAGGGATCTCGGTTCCCGGGGAGCTGTTTTTT
few | TRBJ2-7 | TRBV6-1 | . | CASRGGSTSYEQYF | TGTGCCAGCCGTGGGGGCTCCACCTCCTACGAGCAGTACTTC
many | TRBJ2-7 | TRBV7-2 | . | CASSSTRTAYEQYF | TGTGCCAGCAGCTCCACAAGGACCGCCTACGAGCAGTACTTC
. | TRBJ2-1 | TRBV19 | TRBD2 | CASSITKTSGRENEQSF | TGTGCCAGTAGTATAACGAAGACTAGCGGGAGGGAAAATGAGCAGTCCTTC
many | TRBJ2-5 | TRBV5-8 | TRBD1 | CASSLGQGMTETQYF | TGTGCCAGCAGCTTAGGACAGGGTATGACAGAGACCCAGTACTTC
few | TRBJ1-1 | TRBV18 | TRBD1 | CASSRTTGTGDTEAFF | TGTGCCAGCTCACGAACAACCGGGACAGGGGACACTGAAGCTTTCTTT
many | TRBJ2-1 | TRBV11-2 | TRBD2 | CASSSWTSGRIENEQFF | TGTGCCAGCAGCTCATGGACTAGCGGACGCATTGAGAATGAGCAGTTCTTC
few | TRBJ1-1 | TRBV12-3/TRBV12-4 | . | CASSFPGSGAFF | TGTGCCAGCAGTTTTCCCGGGAGTGGAGCTTTCTTT
many | TRBJ2-5 | TRBV2 | . | CASSDRRAAQETQYF | TGTGCCAGCAGTGATCGGCGGGCCGCGCAAGAGACCCAGTACTTC
many | TRBJ2-7 | TRBV4-1 | . | CATRRDDTSYEQYF | TGCGCCACCAGACGGGACGACACTTCATACGAGCAGTACTTC
many | TRBJ1-6 | TRBV3-1 | . | CASSQVLPSSPLHF | TGTGCCAGCAGCCAAGTACTTCCAAGTTCACCCCTCCACTTT
few | TRBJ2-3 | TRBV12-5 | TRBD2 | CASGLAGLAGFTDTQYF | TGTGCTAGTGGTTTGGCGGGACTAGCGGGCTTCACAGATACGCAGTATTTT
once | TRBJ1-1 | TRBV9 | . | CASSVVRGGNTEAFF | TGTGCCAGCAGCGTAGTAAGGGGGGGGAACACTGAAGCTTTCTTT
many | TRBJ2-7 | TRBV2 | . | CASSEYRSSYEQYF | TGTGCCAGCAGTGAATACCGGAGCTCCTACGAGCAGTACTTC
. | TRBJ1-4 | TRBV28 | . | CASSSARRGPNEKLFF | TGTGCCAGCAGTTCGGCCCGACGCGGACCTAATGAAAAACTGTTTTTT
many | TRBJ2-3 | TRBV19 | . | CASSVLSGAVTDTQYF | TGTGCCAGTAGTGTCCTTAGTGGCGCGGTCACAGATACGCAGTATTTT